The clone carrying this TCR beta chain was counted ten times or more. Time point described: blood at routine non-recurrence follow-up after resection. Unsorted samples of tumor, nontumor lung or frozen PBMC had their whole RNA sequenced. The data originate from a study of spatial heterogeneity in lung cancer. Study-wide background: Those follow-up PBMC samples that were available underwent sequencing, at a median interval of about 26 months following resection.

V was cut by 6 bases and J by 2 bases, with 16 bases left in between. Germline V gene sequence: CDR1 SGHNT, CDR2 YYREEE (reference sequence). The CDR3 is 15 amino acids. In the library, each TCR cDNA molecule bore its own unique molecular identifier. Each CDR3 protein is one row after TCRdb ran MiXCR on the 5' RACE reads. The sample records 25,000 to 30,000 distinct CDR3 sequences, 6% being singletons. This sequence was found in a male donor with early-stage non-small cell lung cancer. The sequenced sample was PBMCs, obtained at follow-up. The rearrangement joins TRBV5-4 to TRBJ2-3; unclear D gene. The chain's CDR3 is CASTRQVKHTDTQYF. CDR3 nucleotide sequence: TGTGCCAGCACAAGGCAGGTTAAACACACAGATACGCAGTATTTT.